One sample yielded the 30 T cell receptor beta chains listed below, sequenced in a study of cytomegalovirus exposure and HLA in healthy donors. The PCR had 60 Vbeta and 13 Jbeta primers. Generated by immunoSEQ multiplex PCR, the TCRdb table keeps only in-frame clones and is missing some. The sample shows 150,000 to 200,000 clones, approximately 72% of them seen only once. The specimen sequenced was PBMCs. The receptors were gathered from a man in his forties or fifties in good health and CMV-seronegative.

This clone was found once. Different DNA sequences within this sample yield the same CDR3. V and J are TRBV5-1 and TRBJ2-3, with 7 bases identical to TRBD1. The CDR3 is made up of 15 amino acids. The germline gives CDR1 SGHRS, CDR2 YFSETQ. V shed 2 bases and J 0 bases; nucleotides not matched to a gene: 3. CDR3 amino acids: CASSLGTASTDTQYF. Here the CDR3 DNA reads TGCGCCAGCAGCTTAGGGACAGCTAGCACAGATACGCAGTATTTT.

This clone is a singleton in its sample. CDR3 nucleotides: TGTGCCAGCAGCCTCAGGCGGAACACTGAAGCTTTCTTT. Translated, it gives CASSLRRNTEAFF. The chain recombines TRBV27 with TRBJ1-1; no definite D call. V gave up 6 bases and J gave up 1 base, with 9 bases separating them. This CDR3 region has 13 residues. Germline CDR1 reads MNHEY; CDR2 reads SMNVEV (reference sequence).

This chain joins TRBV6-1 and TRBJ2-3; D unresolved. The germline V and J ends were trimmed by 6 bases and 0 bases, with 10 bases remaining between them. Germline V gene data show CDR1 as MNHNS and CDR2 as SASEGT. This CDR3 contains 14 residues. CDR3 residues: CASRTQISTDTQYF. For the CDR3, the DNA is TGTGCCAGCAGAACCCAGATTAGCACAGATACGCAGTATTTT.

This chain links TRBV2 with TRBJ1-4; D is perhaps TRBD1 (5 bases). V dropped 4 bases and J dropped 0 bases, with 12 bases sitting between them. Germline CDR1 and CDR2: SNHLY and FYNNEI. The CDR3 extends over 16 amino acids. The CDR3 coding sequence is TGTGCCAGCAGTGCGCCAGGGAGGACAACTAATGAAAAACTGTTTTTT. Translated, it gives CASSAPGRTTNEKLFF.

The sample holds a few counts of this clone. The V and J genes are TRBV28 and TRBJ1-5, with 10 bases fitting TRBD1. The CDR3 loop spans 14 amino acids. V shed 2 bases and J 7 bases; nucleotides not matched to a gene: 2. The germline gives CDR1 MDHEN, CDR2 SYDVKM. In nucleotides, the CDR3 is TGTGCCAGCAGTTTAGGGACAGGGGACCAGCCCCAGCATTTT. Translation gives CASSLGTGDQPQHF.

This chain uses TRBV19 with TRBJ1-5, with TRBD1 matching over 9 bases. Germline-derived CDR1 and CDR2 are LNHDA and SQIVND (reference sequence). The CDR3 contains 15 residues. The V gene end was trimmed by 5 bases and the J gene end by 4 bases; junction bases not matched to a gene: 6. CDR3 amino acids: CASSAAGTGNQPQHF. CDR3 nucleotides: TGTGCCAGTAGTGCCGCCGGGACAGGGAATCAGCCCCAGCATTTT. The full variable domain, with the rest looked up from reference TRBV19 and TRBJ1-5, is DGGITQSPKYLFRKEGQNVTLSCEQNLNHDAMYWYRQDPGQGLRLIYYSQIVNDFQKGDIAEGYSVSREKKESFPLTVTSAQKNPTAFYLCASSAAGTGNQPQHFGDGTRLSIL.

This clone was seen only a few times. The V call is TRBV7-9, the J call TRBJ2-1; possible D gene TRBD2, 5 bases. The V and J ends lost 7 bases and 9 bases respectively, with 19 bases between them. The CDR3 covers 14 residues. Per the germline V gene, CDR1 is SEHNR and CDR2 is FQNEAQ (reference sequence). The DNA for the CDR3 is TGTGCCAGCATCATGGGGATGGGAGAGGGTGAGCAGTTCTTC. Its translation is CASIMGMGEGEQFF.

The chain joins TRBV2 to TRBJ2-7; no clear D gene. The CDR3 consists of 15 residues. The germline V gene has CDR1 SNHLY and CDR2 FYNNEI. The V end lost 1 base, the J end lost 0 bases, and 10 bases lay between the germline ends. The CDR3 region has the DNA TGTGCCAGCAGTGAAGGCCAGGCCGTCTCCTACGAGCAGTACTTC. Amino acid sequence: CASSEGQAVSYEQYF.

CDR3 DNA sequence: TGTGCCAGTAGTGTTCCGGGAGGGGGCAAAGGCGGGGAGCTGTTTTTT. Its translation: CASSVPGGGKGGELFF. The chain uses TRBV19 and TRBJ2-2, with a weak D call TRBD2 (8 bases). Germline V gene data show CDR1 as LNHDA and CDR2 as SQIVND (reference sequence). Trimming shortened V by 5 bases and J by 7 bases, and 20 bases separated the two germline ends. This CDR3 is 16 amino acids long.

This clone was seen more than once but under ten times. V and J are TRBV4-3 and TRBJ1-6, with a possible D match to TRBD1 (6 bases). CDR3 length: 18 residues. V was cut by 6 bases and J by 1 base, with 19 bases left in between. Germline-derived CDR1 and CDR2 are LGHNA and YSLEER. The CDR3 sequence: CASSRDKPSGSYNSPLHF. The CDR3 DNA reads as TGCGCCAGCAGTAGGGACAAACCTTCGGGATCCTATAATTCACCCCTCCACTTT.

This chain uses TRBV19 with TRBJ1-4; D is ambiguous. V was pared by 5 bases and J by 8 bases, with 15 bases between. Per the germline V gene, CDR1 is LNHDA and CDR2 is SQIVND (reference sequence). CDR3 length equals 14 residues. The DNA for the CDR3 is TGTGCCAGTAGTCCCAGTATCGCGGTCGAAAAACTGTTTTTT. It specifies CASSPSIAVEKLFF.

This clone occurred a few times. V gene TRBV7-2 combines with J gene TRBJ1-1; possibly TRBD1 for D (6 bases). Between the trimmed V and J ends, which lost 3 bases and 0 bases, there was a span of 11 bases. The CDR3 is made up of 15 amino acids. Germline V gene data show CDR1 as SGHTA and CDR2 as FQGNSA. CDR3 nucleotides: TGTGCCAGCAGCTTTACCAGGGGCTTGAACACTGAAGCTTTCTTT. Protein: CASSFTRGLNTEAFF.

J is TRBJ2-3 and V is TRBV29-1, with TRBD2 identical over 13 bases. Per germline, CDR1 SQVTM and CDR2 ANQGSEA. J was trimmed by 1 base and V by 4 bases; bases with no gene match: 5. CDR3 length equals 16 residues. The CDR3 DNA is TGCAGCGTTGTAAAGACTAGCGGGGGGCGCACAGATACGCAGTATTTT. Translation: CSVVKTSGGRTDTQYF.

The table lists this clone with a few counts. The rearrangement joins TRBV29-1 to TRBJ1-1; no definite D call. Germline loops: CDR1 SQVTM, CDR2 ANQGSEA. Trimming took 0 bases from V and 1 from J, leaving 12 bases between them. The CDR3 contains 15 residues. CDR3 DNA: TGCAGCGTTGAAGATGTAACAATCAGGAACACTGAAGCTTTCTTT. It specifies CSVEDVTIRNTEAFF.

The genes are TRBV7-6 and TRBJ1-3; 7 nucleotides match TRBD1. In germline, CDR1 is SGHVS, CDR2 FNYEAQ. With V trimmed by 5 bases and J by 3 bases, 4 bases remained unmatched. The CDR3 covers 14 residues. The CDR3 protein is CASSQTGVGNTIYF. The DNA for the CDR3 is TGTGCCAGCAGCCAAACAGGGGTTGGAAACACCATATATTTT.

The chain joins TRBV25-1 to TRBJ1-3, with D tentatively TRBD1 (6 bases). The CDR3 spans 14 residues. Germline V CDR1 and CDR2: MGHDK, SYGVNS. Deletions cut 3 bases from V and 4 bases from J, with 10 bases between. The CDR3 DNA is TGTGCCAGCAGTGACGGGACAAACGGAAACACCATATATTTT. Translation: CASSDGTNGNTIYF.

The chain has TRBV7-2 and TRBJ1-2, with 9 bases matching TRBD1. This CDR3 comprises 16 residues. Germline assignment: CDR1 SGHTA and CDR2 FQGNSA. V lost 0 bases to trimming and J lost 7 bases; unmatched junction nucleotides: 9. DNA for the CDR3: TGTGCCAGCAGCTTAGCCCGGGACAGGGAAGAGGGTGGCTACACCTTC. Translation: CASSLARDREEGGYTF.

This chain connects TRBV18 to TRBJ1-2; TRBD1 matches 10 bases. Trimming removed 6 bases from V and 7 bases from J; junction bases left unmatched: 5. The germline gives CDR1 KGHSH, CDR2 LQKENI. The CDR3 is 13 residues long. CDR3 bases: TGTGCCAGCTCTCGACAGGGGGCTGCTGGCTACACCTTC. It yields the protein CASSRQGAAGYTF.

This chain connects TRBV5-8 to TRBJ2-5; TRBD1 is a possible D gene (5 bases). This CDR3 region has 12 residues. Germline assignment: CDR1 SGHTS and CDR2 YDEGEE. V gave up 1 base and J gave up 5 bases, with 6 bases separating them. The CDR3 DNA reads as TGTGCCAGCAGCTTGCAGGGCGAGACCCAGTACTTC. It encodes CASSLQGETQYF.

Remarks on this clone: This same CDR3 is encoded by further DNA sequences in the sample. This CDR3 is CSASGGAEAFF. In DNA, the CDR3 is TGCAGTGCCTCGGGGGGTGCTGAAGCTTTCTTT. V is TRBV20-1 and J is TRBJ1-1; a weak D match, TRBD1 (5 bases). V lost 6 bases to trimming and J lost 6 bases, with 11 bases between them. CDR1 DFQATT and CDR2 SNEGSKA come from the germline V gene (reference sequence). The CDR3 loop spans 11 amino acids.

The chain links TRBV13 to TRBJ1-1; 7 positions match TRBD1. The CDR3 has 15 amino acids. Germline CDR1 reads PRHDT; CDR2 reads FYEKMQ (reference sequence). The V gene end was trimmed by 3 bases and the J gene end by 2 bases; junction bases not matched to a gene: 6. CDR3 residues: CASSFLQGINTEAFF. The CDR3 DNA reads TGTGCCAGCAGCTTCTTACAGGGGATAAACACTGAAGCTTTCTTT.

The chain links TRBV11-2 to TRBJ2-1; 9 bases agree with TRBD2. Germline values: CDR1 SGHAT, CDR2 FQNNGV. The CDR3 extends over 15 amino acids. The V segment lost 5 bases and the J segment 3 bases; nucleotides outside the gene matches: 5. The CDR3 sequence is CASSNGTSYYNEQFF. Written as DNA, the CDR3 is TGTGCCAGCAGCAACGGGACTAGCTACTACAATGAGCAGTTCTTC.

This chain joins TRBV18 and TRBJ1-1; 9 bases line up with TRBD1. The CDR3 is made up of 16 amino acids. The germline V gene has CDR1 KGHSH and CDR2 LQKENI. Trimming removed 3 bases from V and 2 bases from J; junction bases left unmatched: 7. This chain's CDR3 is CASSPDRGRLNTEAFF. In nucleotides, the CDR3 is TGTGCCAGCTCACCGGACAGGGGCCGCCTCAACACTGAAGCTTTCTTT.

V usage is TRBV5-1 and J usage is TRBJ2-1, with 7 bases fitting TRBD1. V lost 0 bases and J lost 10; bases outside the gene matches: 7. CDR1 and CDR2 from the germline V gene are SGHRS and YFSETQ. This CDR3 has 14 residues. CDR3 coding DNA: TGCGCCAGCAGCTTGGAAGACAGGGTAGAGGAGCAGTTCTTC. Its protein product is CASSLEDRVEEQFF.

The chain is built from TRBV6-5 and TRBJ2-2, with D perhaps matching TRBD1 (5 bases). CDR3 length equals 15 residues. The V gene lost 2 bases and the J gene lost 4 bases, with 11 bases spanning the gap. Germline V gene data show CDR1 as MNHEY and CDR2 as SVGAGI. CDR3 in DNA: TGTGCCAGCAGTTACAGGGCTACAGGCACCGGGGAGCTGTTTTTT. Translation: CASSYRATGTGELFF.

The chain couples TRBV28 to TRBJ1-2; D might be TRBD1 (6 bases). V lost 3 bases and J 3 bases, leaving 14 bases between the germline ends. The length of the CDR3 is 15 residues. The germline V gene has CDR1 MDHEN and CDR2 SYDVKM. The CDR3 spells CASSFYQGWDYGYTF. For the CDR3, the DNA is TGTGCCAGCAGTTTTTACCAGGGGTGGGACTATGGCTACACCTTC.

This clone was detected once. The V and J genes are TRBV28 and TRBJ1-5, with D unclear. The germline V and J ends were trimmed by 4 bases and 4 bases, with 8 bases remaining between them. This CDR3 has 13 amino acids. From germline, CDR1 is MDHEN and CDR2 SYDVKM. CDR3 in DNA: TGTGCCAGCAGTTCCCCAGGAAATCAGCCCCAGCATTTT. The encoded protein is CASSSPGNQPQHF.

The chain couples TRBV7-2 to TRBJ1-2, with 10 bases matching TRBD1. The J segment lost 6 bases and the V segment lost 5 bases, leaving 9 bases of the junction unmatched. This CDR3 region has 15 residues. Germline V gene sequence: CDR1 SGHTA, CDR2 FQGNSA. The CDR3 bases are TGTGCCAGCAGCCTTTTGACAGGGGGCCGTAATGGCTACACCTTC. This codes for CASSLLTGGRNGYTF.

In nucleotides, the CDR3 is TGTGCCAGCAGCTCTACTATAGGGGATGGCTACACCTTC. Amino acid sequence: CASSSTIGDGYTF. This chain joins TRBV7-9 and TRBJ1-2; D perhaps matches TRBD1 (5 bases). Germline V gene sequence: CDR1 SEHNR, CDR2 FQNEAQ (reference sequence). Trimming took 4 bases from V and 6 from J, leaving 12 bases between them. This CDR3 spans 13 amino acids.

Note on this clone: The same CDR3 is also encoded by other DNA sequences in this sample. The chain is built from TRBV29-1 and TRBJ2-7; 7 bases fit TRBD1. The germline CDR1 and CDR2 sequences are SQVTM and ANQGSEA. Trimming removed 3 bases from V and 3 bases from J; junction bases left unmatched: 5. The CDR3 contains 13 residues. The CDR3 sequence is CSVEGDSSYEQYF. CDR3 bases: TGCAGCGTTGAGGGGGACAGCAGCTACGAGCAGTACTTC.